This is a list of T cell receptor beta chains from one sample in a study of T-cell memory formation after mild COVID-19. TCRdb redid the calling of the 5' RACE reads with MiXCR, one entry per CDR3 protein. The top ten hold less than 25% of the sample, which has hundreds of thousands of distinct CDR3 sequences, roughly an eighth seen once. Sequencing was performed on PBMCs or a T cell subset sorted from them (not recorded which). The source is a man in his late teens or twenties who had mild COVID-19 (a few samples of this study predate the infection). Cell type and time point are not known. CDR3s include the opening cysteine and the closing phenylalanine or tryptophan. The D gene is left open where the match is weak. For some rows the clone size is stated as once, few or many, or as a class when expanded; others skip it.

v_call	clone_size	j_call	d_call	cdr3_nt	cdr3_aa
TRBV4-1	-	TRBJ2-7	TRBD1	TGCGCCAGCAGCCAACCGAGGGACAGACCCGGCGAGCAGTACTTC	CASSQPRDRPGEQYF
TRBV5-1	few	TRBJ2-3	-	TGCGCCAGCAGCGGGGAAGCGGTCTCCTTCACAGATACGCAGTATTTT	CASSGEAVSFTDTQYF
TRBV3-1	few	TRBJ1-2	-	TGTGCCAGCAGCCGAACCGGACAGAACTATGGCTACACCTTC	CASSRTGQNYGYTF
TRBV4-2	many	TRBJ1-2	-	TGTGCCAGCAGCCAAGATTACGGCAGAGGGTTCTTTGGCTACACCTTC	CASSQDYGRGFFGYTF
TRBV18	-	TRBJ1-5	-	TGTGCCAGCTCATCGAGGGGGATCGGCAATCAGCCCCAGCATTTT	CASSSRGIGNQPQHF
TRBV5-1	few	TRBJ1-1	-	TGCGCCAGCAGCTTGGAGGCGGGGGCTGAAGCTTTCTTT	CASSLEAGAEAFF
TRBV11-2	-	TRBJ1-1	-	TGTGCCAGCAGCTTAGACGATAACACTGAAGCTTTCTTT	CASSLDDNTEAFF
TRBV7-2	few	TRBJ2-2	TRBD1	TGTGCCAGCAGCTTCCGGACAGGCGTCACCGGGGAGCTGTTTTTT	CASSFRTGVTGELFF
TRBV5-1	-	TRBJ2-5	TRBD1	TGCGCCACTCATCCCGGGACAGGGGTAGAGACCCAGTACTTC	CATHPGTGVETQYF
TRBV5-1	few	TRBJ2-3	TRBD2	TGCGCCAGCAGCTTGGATGTAGCGGGGGGCCAAGGAACAGATACGCAGTATTTT	CASSLDVAGGQGTDTQYF
TRBV7-2	many	TRBJ1-6	TRBD1	TGTGCCAGCAGCTTCCGACAGGGGAATTCACCCCTCCACTTT	CASSFRQGNSPLHF
TRBV6-1	few	TRBJ2-6	TRBD2	TGTGCCAGCAGTGAACCCGAGCGGGGGGGCCCCGGGGCCAACGTCCTGACTTTC	CASSEPERGGPGANVLTF
TRBV12-3/TRBV12-4	-	TRBJ2-7	-	TGTGCCAGCAGTTTTTGGACACCCTACCAGTACTTC	CASSFWTPYQYF
TRBV15	-	TRBJ2-3	-	TGTGCCACCAGCAGAGGTCCGACAGGCACAGATACGCAGTATTTT	CATSRGPTGTDTQYF
TRBV9	-	TRBJ1-2	TRBD1	TGTGCCAGCAGCGGACAGGGACGAGCGGTCTATGGCTACACCTTC	CASSGQGRAVYGYTF
TRBV13	-	TRBJ2-1	-	TGTGCCAGCAGCTTAGGCCTCTGGGAGGATGAGCAGTTCTTC	CASSLGLWEDEQFF
TRBV6-5	few	TRBJ1-1	-	TGTGCCAGCACCCCATGGGGGGCAGTGAACACTGAAGCTTTCTTT	CASTPWGAVNTEAFF
TRBV11-2	-	TRBJ1-4	-	TGTGCCAGCAGCCGTACCAGGGGAATTAACGAAAAACTGTTTTTT	CASSRTRGINEKLFF
TRBV7-9	many	TRBJ2-4	TRBD1	TGTGCCAGCAGCTTAGGCCCGGACAGGGATATGGCCAAAAACATTCAGTACTTC	CASSLGPDRDMAKNIQYF
TRBV7-3	-	TRBJ1-5	-	TGTGCCAGCAGCTTAAAACCTAATCAGCCCCAGCATTTT	CASSLKPNQPQHF
TRBV20-1	-	TRBJ2-7	-	TGCAGTGCTAGGTCTACAGGTTTATACGAGCAGTACTTC	CSARSTGLYEQYF
TRBV5-1	few	TRBJ1-1	-	TGCGCCAGCAGCTTGGGCGGGTTGGACACTGAAGCTTTCTTT	CASSLGGLDTEAFF
TRBV5-4	few	TRBJ2-2	-	TGTGCCAGCAGCTTGGAGATAGACACCGGGGAGCTGTTTTTT	CASSLEIDTGELFF
TRBV18	-	TRBJ2-7	-	TGTGCCAGCTCATTTGGTGGTATCTACGAGCAGTACTTC	CASSFGGIYEQYF
TRBV20-1	-	TRBJ2-1	TRBD1	TGCAGTGCTTCCAACACAGGGGTACCCTACAATGAGCAGTTCTTC	CSASNTGVPYNEQFF
TRBV4-1	-	TRBJ1-1	-	TGCGCCAGCAGCCACGTTTCCACTGAAGCTTTCTTT	CASSHVSTEAFF
TRBV28	few	TRBJ2-3	-	TGTGCCGCCGCCAGCACCCTTTGGGCAGATACGCAGTATTTT	CAAASTLWADTQYF
TRBV20-1	many	TRBJ1-3	-	TGCAGTGCTAGTGCGGTGGTGAACACCATATATTTT	CSASAVVNTIYF
TRBV11-2	-	TRBJ2-7	-	TGTGCCAGCAGCCCACCCGGGGCAGGCTACGAGCAGTACTTC	CASSPPGAGYEQYF
TRBV5-1	few	TRBJ1-1	-	TGCGCCAGCAGCTTGGTAGGCAGGGATTCGACTGAAGCTTTCTTT	CASSLVGRDSTEAFF
TRBV4-3	many	TRBJ2-3	-	TGCGCCAGCAGCCAACTTCTCGGGGGCACAGATACGCAGTATTTT	CASSQLLGGTDTQYF
TRBV5-1	many	TRBJ2-3	-	TGCGCCAGCAGCTTGGCCTCCGTCCTGCGGGATACGCAGTATTTT	CASSLASVLRDTQYF
TRBV7-2	-	TRBJ2-5	TRBD2	TGTGCCAGCAGCCCCTGGGTAGCGGGGAGGGAGACCCAGTACTTC	CASSPWVAGRETQYF
TRBV12-3/TRBV12-4	-	TRBJ2-2	-	TGTGCCAGCAGTTTCGTGGGGGGTCACACCGGGGAGCTGTTTTTT	CASSFVGGHTGELFF
TRBV27	few	TRBJ2-7	TRBD1	TGTGCCAGCAGTTTGGGGACAGGGGGAGAGCAGTACTTC	CASSLGTGGEQYF
TRBV20-1	-	TRBJ2-7	TRBD1	TGCAGTGCTGAGACAGGGATAGGTGTCGAGCAGTACTTC	CSAETGIGVEQYF
TRBV7-2	-	TRBJ1-2	TRBD1	TGTGCCAGCAGCTTATCTCCACAGGGGGCCTCCTATGGCTACACCTTC	CASSLSPQGASYGYTF
TRBV14	-	TRBJ2-3	-	TGTGCCAGCAGAGAAACCGGGACGCACTTGGATACGCAGTATTTT	CASRETGTHLDTQYF
TRBV15	-	TRBJ2-1	-	TGTGCCACCAGCTCAGGGGGGAATGAGCAGTTCTTC	CATSSGGNEQFF
TRBV7-9	few	TRBJ2-3	-	TGTGCCAGCAGCTTAGCCCACAGAACGCAGTATTTT	CASSLAHRTQYF